A single T cell receptor (beta chain) is shown here with its context. Its antigen is undetermined. TCRdb's copy holds only in-frame clones and misses some; the assay was immunoSEQ multiplex PCR. The sample has 130,000 or so clones; approximately 95% are singletons. These data come from a study of T cell responses to AZD1222 COVID-19 vaccine. Findings and limits, study-wide: At 160-218 and 743-854, vaccine-associated CD4 TCRs were dominant, and they spanned spike. Just 6 or 7 people given AZD1222 tested seropositive at baseline. Among spike-specific TCRs, nearly half reportedly target unmutated variant regions. When two AZD1222 doses had been given, Spike-specific TCR breadth and depth rose.

Trimming left V 4 bases short and J 5 bases short, with 11 bases between. The CDR3 runs 13 residues. Germline loops: CDR1 SGHKS, CDR2 YYEKEE (reference sequence). The source is an adult in good health. The genes are TRBV5-5 and TRBJ2-3, with D perhaps matching TRBD1 (5 bases). This material consisted of peripheral blood, taken on day 0 of MenACWY control vaccination. CDR3 loop: CASSPGSGDTQYF. The CDR3 DNA is TGTGCCAGCAGCCCAGGGTCCGGAGATACGCAGTATTTT.